This T cell receptor (beta chain) was captured by sequencing in a study of OX40 agonist ivuxolimab in advanced cancers. Study-level background: As their treatment, patients were administered ivuxolimab, an agonistic anti-OX40 (CD134) antibody. Study-wide findings and caveats: CD4+ and CD8+ blood T cells expanded clonally by week 6 at 0.1 to 3.0 mg/kg.

Anyone with autoimmune disease history or systemic immunosuppression was excluded. This clone occurred once. Its antigen is not identified. Method: immunoSEQ multiplex PCR; TCRdb's copy keeps in-frame clones and lacks some. The table lists tens of thousands of clones, around 90% of them singletons, with around 1.1% in the top ten. This CDR3 has 12 amino acids. The V gene's germline CDR1 is MNHNY and CDR2 SVGAGI (reference sequence). The V gene lost 1 base and the J gene lost 9 bases, with 9 bases spanning the gap. V gene TRBV6-6 combines with J gene TRBJ1-2; D gene ambiguous. The source of this sequence is an adult with an advanced solid tumor such as melanoma, head and neck, liver or kidney cancer. Here the sequenced sample was CD4+ or CD8+ T cells sorted from blood, taken in a trial of the OX40 agonist ivuxolimab. For the CDR3, the DNA is TGTGCCAGCAGTTACTTTATGGGTAGCTACACCTTC. Translated, it gives CASSYFMGSYTF.